Following are 14 T cell receptor beta chains from one sample sequenced in a study of T cell changes during pregnancy in multiple sclerosis. The assay was immunoSEQ multiplex PCR, and TCRdb's table has in-frame clones only and misses some. The sample records tens of thousands of clones, 94% being singletons. This specimen was CD8+ T cells from peripheral blood mononuclear cells, taken in the third trimester of pregnancy. These receptors were obtained from a female donor with multiple sclerosis, enrolled in a pregnancy study.

By sample fraction, this clone is medium-sized (0.01 to 0.1%). The chain couples TRBV9 to TRBJ1-1; weak D call: TRBD1 (6 bases). This CDR3 region has 15 residues. The V end lost 1 base, the J end lost 5 bases, and 15 bases lay between the germline ends. Looked up from germline, CDR1 is SGDLS and CDR2 is YYNGEE. CDR3 nucleotides: TGTGCCAGCAGCGTATCGGGGGGCGGTTTGACTGAAGCTTTCTTT. Translated: CASSVSGGGLTEAFF.

The chain combines TRBV7-9 with TRBJ2-7, with TRBD2 identical over 12 bases. Per germline, CDR1 SEHNR and CDR2 FQNEAQ (reference sequence). The CDR3 totals 15 residues. The J segment lost 5 bases and the V segment lost 5 bases, leaving 7 bases of the junction unmatched. The CDR3 coding sequence is TGTGCCAGCAGCACTCCTAGCGGGAGGGTCAACGAGCAGTACTTC. It is translated as CASSTPSGRVNEQYF.

The V call is TRBV9, the J call TRBJ1-2, with 7 bases matching TRBD1. The J segment lost 5 bases and the V segment lost 3 bases, leaving 10 bases of the junction unmatched. The CDR3 has 15 residues. CDR1 is SGDLS, CDR2 YYNGEE, per germline. Here the CDR3 DNA reads TGTGCCAGCAGCGAGACCGGGACAGCTTTTTATGGCTACACCTTC. Protein: CASSETGTAFYGYTF. The full variable domain, completed using reference TRBV9 and TRBJ1-2, is DSGVTQTPKHLITATGQRVTLRCSPRSGDLSVYWYQQSLDQGLQFLIQYYNGEERAKGNILERFSAQQFPDLHSELNLSSLELGDSALYFCASSETGTAFYGYTFGSGTRLTVV.

This chain uses TRBV9 with TRBJ2-1; TRBD1 matches at 7 bases. V dropped 0 bases and J dropped 6; count of bases not matched to a gene: 3. Germline CDR1 SGDLS, CDR2 YYNGEE. This CDR3 has 14 residues. The CDR3 DNA reads TGTGCCAGCAGCGTAGCTACAGGGGCCAATGAGCAGTTCTTC. Its protein is CASSVATGANEQFF.

The genes are TRBV30 and TRBJ2-7; 7 positions agree with TRBD1. The V and J ends lost 0 bases and 6 bases, in that order; junction bases with no gene match: 8. Germline CDR1 is GTSNPN and CDR2 is SVGIG (reference sequence). This CDR3 is built from 14 residues. Here the CDR3 reads CAWSVGGGRPEQYF. In DNA form, the CDR3 reads TGTGCCTGGAGTGTAGGGGGCGGGCGCCCCGAGCAGTACTTC.

The chain is built from TRBV5-1 and TRBJ2-2, with D possibly matching TRBD1 (5 bases). The CDR3 totals 13 residues. With 0 bases removed from V and 5 bases from J, the gap between germline ends came to 5 bases. Germline CDR1 and CDR2: SGHRS and YFSETQ. The CDR3 loop reads CASSLGQTGELFF. The CDR3 nucleotides are TGCGCCAGCAGCTTGGGACAGACCGGGGAGCTGTTTTTT.

The chain uses TRBV13 and TRBJ2-7, with 8 bases fitting TRBD1. The CDR3 is 15 residues long. Germline CDR1 is PRHDT and CDR2 is FYEKMQ (reference sequence). The J segment lost 5 bases and the V segment lost 3 bases, leaving 9 bases of the junction unmatched. CDR3 loop: CASSFRRGLWDEQYF. The CDR3 DNA is TGTGCCAGCAGCTTTCGCAGGGGGCTGTGGGACGAGCAGTACTTC.

The rearrangement joins TRBV7-6 to TRBJ1-3; D is undetermined. CDR1 SGHVS and CDR2 FNYEAQ come from the germline V gene. Trimming cost V 1 base and J 4 bases, with 8 bases left between them. The CDR3 is 14 residues long. CDR3 sequence (DNA): TGTGCCAGCAGCTTAGAGTTAACAGGAAACACCATATATTTT. It yields the protein CASSLELTGNTIYF.

The rearrangement links TRBV27 to TRBJ2-1, with D perhaps TRBD1 (6 bases). This CDR3 spans 12 amino acids. Trimming took 7 bases from V and 10 from J, leaving 14 bases between them. The V gene's germline CDR1 is MNHEY and CDR2 SMNVEV (reference sequence). CDR3 loop: CASTSRGQEQFF. Here the CDR3 DNA reads TGTGCCAGCACTTCCAGGGGCCAAGAGCAGTTCTTC.

The CDR3 is CASSRTSARELPYEQYF. Written as DNA, the CDR3 is TGTGCCAGCAGCCGGACCTCGGCGCGGGAGTTGCCCTACGAGCAGTACTTC. This chain connects TRBV5-4 to TRBJ2-7; TRBD2 matches 7 bases. The CDR3 spans 17 residues. Looked up from germline, CDR1 is SGHNT and CDR2 is YYREEE (reference sequence). V lost 4 bases to trimming and J lost 2 bases; unmatched junction nucleotides: 15.

This chain joins TRBV27 and TRBJ2-1; no reliable D call. V gave up 10 bases and J gave up 3 bases, with 16 bases separating them. Germline V CDR1 and CDR2: MNHEY, SMNVEV (reference sequence). CDR3 length equals 14 residues. The CDR3 DNA sequence: TGTGCCACCATTCCGGCCCGGGTCTACAATGAGCAGTTCTTC. Encoded protein: CATIPARVYNEQFF.

In nucleotides, the CDR3 is TGTGCCAGCAGCGTCTACTCACAGAGCCAAGAGACCCAGTACTTC. It codes for CASSVYSQSQETQYF. V usage is TRBV9 and J usage is TRBJ2-5, with D unclear. CDR3 size: 15 residues. Germline-derived CDR1 and CDR2 are SGDLS and YYNGEE. The V end was cut by 2 bases, the J end by 1 base, with 12 bases between.

The chain links TRBV14 to TRBJ2-4; unclear D gene. The CDR3 loop spans 14 amino acids. Germline CDR1 SGHDN, CDR2 FVKESK. Trimming took 1 base from V and 5 from J, leaving 9 bases between them. The CDR3 nucleotides read TGTGCCAGCAGCCAAGTTAACAGAGAAAACATTCAGTACTTC. Protein product: CASSQVNRENIQYF.

This clone was seen just once. The J gene is TRBJ2-7, the V gene TRBV7-6, with TRBD1 matching over 9 bases. Germline CDR1 SGHVS, CDR2 FNYEAQ. With 5 bases clipped from V and 1 base from J, the junction kept 6 bases outside the gene matches. This CDR3 contains 15 residues. CDR3 in amino acids: CASSPGTGTSYEQYF. The CDR3 DNA follows: TGTGCCAGCAGCCCCGGGACAGGGACGTCCTACGAGCAGTACTTC.